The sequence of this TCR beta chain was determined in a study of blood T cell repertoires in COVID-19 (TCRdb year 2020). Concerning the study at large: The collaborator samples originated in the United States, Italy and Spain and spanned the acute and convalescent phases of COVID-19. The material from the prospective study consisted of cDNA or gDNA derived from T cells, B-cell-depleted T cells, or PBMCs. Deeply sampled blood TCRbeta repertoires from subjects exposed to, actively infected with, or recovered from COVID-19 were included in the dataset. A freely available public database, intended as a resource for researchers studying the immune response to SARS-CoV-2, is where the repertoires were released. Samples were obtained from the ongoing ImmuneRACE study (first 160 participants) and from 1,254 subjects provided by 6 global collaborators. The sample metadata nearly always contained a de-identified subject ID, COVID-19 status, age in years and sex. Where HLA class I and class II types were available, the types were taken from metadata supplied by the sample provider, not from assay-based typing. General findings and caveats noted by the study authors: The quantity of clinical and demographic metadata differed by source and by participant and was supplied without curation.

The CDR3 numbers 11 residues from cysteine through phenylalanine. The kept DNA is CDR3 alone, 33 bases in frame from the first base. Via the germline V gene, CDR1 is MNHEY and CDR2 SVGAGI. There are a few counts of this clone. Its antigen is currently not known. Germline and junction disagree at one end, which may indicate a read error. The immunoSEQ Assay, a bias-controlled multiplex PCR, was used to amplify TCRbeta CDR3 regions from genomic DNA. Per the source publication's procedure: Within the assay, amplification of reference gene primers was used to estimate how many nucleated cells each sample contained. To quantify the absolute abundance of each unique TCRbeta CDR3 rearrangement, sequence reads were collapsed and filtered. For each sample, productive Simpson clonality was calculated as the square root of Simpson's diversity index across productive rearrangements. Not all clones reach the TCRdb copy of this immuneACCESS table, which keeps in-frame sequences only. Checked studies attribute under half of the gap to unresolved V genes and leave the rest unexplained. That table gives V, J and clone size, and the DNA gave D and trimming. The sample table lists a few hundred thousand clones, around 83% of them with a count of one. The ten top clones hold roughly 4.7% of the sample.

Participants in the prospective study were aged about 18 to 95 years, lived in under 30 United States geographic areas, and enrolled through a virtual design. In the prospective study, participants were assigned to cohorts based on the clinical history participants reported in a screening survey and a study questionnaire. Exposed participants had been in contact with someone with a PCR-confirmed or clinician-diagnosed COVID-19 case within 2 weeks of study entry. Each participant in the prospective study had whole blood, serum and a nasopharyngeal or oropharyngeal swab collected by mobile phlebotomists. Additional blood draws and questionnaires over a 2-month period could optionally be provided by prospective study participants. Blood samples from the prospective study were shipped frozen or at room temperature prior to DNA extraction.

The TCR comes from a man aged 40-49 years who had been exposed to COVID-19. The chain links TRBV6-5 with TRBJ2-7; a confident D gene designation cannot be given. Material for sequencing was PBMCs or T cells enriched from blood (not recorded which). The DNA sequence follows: TGTGCCAGCAGGTACTCCTACGAGCAGTACTTC. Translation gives CASRYSYEQYF.